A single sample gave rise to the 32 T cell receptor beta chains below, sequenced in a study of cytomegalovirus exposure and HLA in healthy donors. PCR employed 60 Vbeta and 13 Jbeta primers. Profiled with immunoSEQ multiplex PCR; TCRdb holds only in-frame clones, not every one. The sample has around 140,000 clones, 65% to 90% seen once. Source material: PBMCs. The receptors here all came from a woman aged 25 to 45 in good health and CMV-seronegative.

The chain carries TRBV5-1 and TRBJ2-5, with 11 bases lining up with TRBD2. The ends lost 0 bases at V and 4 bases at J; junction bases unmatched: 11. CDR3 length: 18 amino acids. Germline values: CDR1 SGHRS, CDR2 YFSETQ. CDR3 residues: CASSLVVLAGVSPETQYF. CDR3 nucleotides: TGCGCCAGCAGCTTGGTGGTACTAGCGGGAGTAAGCCCAGAGACCCAGTACTTC. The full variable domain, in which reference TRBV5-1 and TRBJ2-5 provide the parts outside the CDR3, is KAGVTQTPRYLIKTRGQQVTLSCSPISGHRSVSWYQQTPGQGLQFLFEYFSETQRNKGNFPGRFSGRQFSNSRSEMNVSTLELGDSALYLCASSLVVLAGVSPETQYFGPGTRLLVL.

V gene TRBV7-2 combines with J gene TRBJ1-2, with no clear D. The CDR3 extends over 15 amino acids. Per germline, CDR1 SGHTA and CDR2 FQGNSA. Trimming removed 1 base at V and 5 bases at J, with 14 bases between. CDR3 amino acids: CASSLESGSPYGYTF. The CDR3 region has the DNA TGTGCCAGCAGCTTAGAGTCCGGGAGCCCTTATGGCTACACCTTC.

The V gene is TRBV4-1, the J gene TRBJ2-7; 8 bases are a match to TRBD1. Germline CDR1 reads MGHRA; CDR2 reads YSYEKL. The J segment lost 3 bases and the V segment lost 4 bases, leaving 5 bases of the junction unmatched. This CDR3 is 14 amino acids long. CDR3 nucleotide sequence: TGCGCCAGCAGCCTCAGGGACAGGAGCTACGAGCAGTACTTC. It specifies CASSLRDRSYEQYF.

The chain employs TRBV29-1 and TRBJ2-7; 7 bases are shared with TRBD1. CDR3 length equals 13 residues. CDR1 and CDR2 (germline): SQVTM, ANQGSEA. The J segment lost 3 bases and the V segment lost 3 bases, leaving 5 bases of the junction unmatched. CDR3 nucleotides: TGCAGCGTTGACCGGACAGGAGGCTACGAGCAGTACTTC. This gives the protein CSVDRTGGYEQYF.

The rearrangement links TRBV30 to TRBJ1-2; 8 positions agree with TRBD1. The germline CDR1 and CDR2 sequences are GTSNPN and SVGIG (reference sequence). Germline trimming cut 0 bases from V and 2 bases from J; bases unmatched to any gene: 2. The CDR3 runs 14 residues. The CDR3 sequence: CAWSVRQGNYGYTF. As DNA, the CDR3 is TGTGCCTGGAGTGTACGACAGGGGAACTATGGCTACACCTTC. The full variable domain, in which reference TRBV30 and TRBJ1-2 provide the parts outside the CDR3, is SQTIHQWPATLVQPVGSPLSLECTVEGTSNPNLYWYRQAAGRGLQLLFYSVGIGQISSEVPQNLSASRPQDRQFILSSKKLLLSDSGFYLCAWSVRQGNYGYTFGSGTRLTVV.

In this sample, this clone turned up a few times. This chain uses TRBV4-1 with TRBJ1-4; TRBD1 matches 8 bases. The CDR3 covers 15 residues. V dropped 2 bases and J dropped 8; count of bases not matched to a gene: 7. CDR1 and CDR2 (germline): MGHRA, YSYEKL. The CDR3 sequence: CASSQLGQGSEKLFF. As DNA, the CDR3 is TGCGCCAGCAGCCAACTAGGACAGGGAAGCGAAAAACTGTTTTTT.

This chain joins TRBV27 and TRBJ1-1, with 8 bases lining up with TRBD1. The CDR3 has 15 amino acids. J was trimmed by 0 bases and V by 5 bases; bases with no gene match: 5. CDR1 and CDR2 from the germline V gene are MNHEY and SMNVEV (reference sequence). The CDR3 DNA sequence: TGTGCCAGCAGTCCACAGGGGGACTTGAACACTGAAGCTTTCTTT. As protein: CASSPQGDLNTEAFF.

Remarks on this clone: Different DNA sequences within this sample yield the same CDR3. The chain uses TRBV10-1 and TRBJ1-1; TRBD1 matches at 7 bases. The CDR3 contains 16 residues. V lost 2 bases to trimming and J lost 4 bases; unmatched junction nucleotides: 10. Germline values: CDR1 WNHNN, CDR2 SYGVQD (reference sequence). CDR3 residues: CASSERSSAGGTEAFF. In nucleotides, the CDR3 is TGCGCCAGCAGTGAGAGGTCATCGGCAGGGGGCACTGAAGCTTTCTTT.

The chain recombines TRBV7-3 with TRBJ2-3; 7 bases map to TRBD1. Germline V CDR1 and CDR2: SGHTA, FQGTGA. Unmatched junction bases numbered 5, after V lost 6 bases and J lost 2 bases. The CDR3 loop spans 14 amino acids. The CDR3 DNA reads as TGTGCCAGCAGAAAGGGGGCTCACACAGATACGCAGTATTTT. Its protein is CASRKGAHTDTQYF.

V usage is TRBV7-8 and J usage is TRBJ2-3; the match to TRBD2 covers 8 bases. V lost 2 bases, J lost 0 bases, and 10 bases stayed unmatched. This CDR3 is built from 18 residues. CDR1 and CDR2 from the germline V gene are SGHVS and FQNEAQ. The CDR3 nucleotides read TGTGCCAGCAGCTTAAATATCGGGAGGGCCTACAGCACAGATACGCAGTATTTT. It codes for CASSLNIGRAYSTDTQYF.

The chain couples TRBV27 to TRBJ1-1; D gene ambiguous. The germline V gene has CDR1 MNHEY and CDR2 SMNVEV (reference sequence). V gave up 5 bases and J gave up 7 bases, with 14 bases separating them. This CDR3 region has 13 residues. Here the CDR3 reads CASSPPQRIEAFF. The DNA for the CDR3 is TGTGCCAGCAGTCCTCCCCAGAGGATTGAAGCTTTCTTT.

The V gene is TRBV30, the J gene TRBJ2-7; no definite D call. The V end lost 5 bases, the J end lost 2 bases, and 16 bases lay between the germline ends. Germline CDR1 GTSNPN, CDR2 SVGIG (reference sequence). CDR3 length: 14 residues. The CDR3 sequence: CAWRSRLNTYEQYF. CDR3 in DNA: TGTGCCTGGCGGTCGAGACTGAATACCTACGAGCAGTACTTC.

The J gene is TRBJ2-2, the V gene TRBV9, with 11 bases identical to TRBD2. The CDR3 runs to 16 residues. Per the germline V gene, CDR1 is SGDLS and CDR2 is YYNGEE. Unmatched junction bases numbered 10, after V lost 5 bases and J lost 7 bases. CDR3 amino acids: CASSWGGTSGGGELFF. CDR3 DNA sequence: TGTGCCAGCAGTTGGGGCGGGACTAGCGGTGGCGGGGAGCTGTTTTTT.

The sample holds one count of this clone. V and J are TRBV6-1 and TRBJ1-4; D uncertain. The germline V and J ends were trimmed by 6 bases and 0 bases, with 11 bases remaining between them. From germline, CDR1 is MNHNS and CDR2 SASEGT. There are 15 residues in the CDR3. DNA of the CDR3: TGTGCCAGCAGCCCCGGGATTGCAACTAATGAAAAACTGTTTTTT. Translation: CASSPGIATNEKLFF.

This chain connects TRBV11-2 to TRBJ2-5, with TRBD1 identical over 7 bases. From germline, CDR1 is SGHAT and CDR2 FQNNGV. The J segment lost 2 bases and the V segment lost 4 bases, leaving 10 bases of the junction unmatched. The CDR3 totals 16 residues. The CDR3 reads CASSSVLTGKQETQYF. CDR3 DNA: TGTGCCAGCAGCTCGGTCCTGACAGGGAAACAAGAGACCCAGTACTTC.

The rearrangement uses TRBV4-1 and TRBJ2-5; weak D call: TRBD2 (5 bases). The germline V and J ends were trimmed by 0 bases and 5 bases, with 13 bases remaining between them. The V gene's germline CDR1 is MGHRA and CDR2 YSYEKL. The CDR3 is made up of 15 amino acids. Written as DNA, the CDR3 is TGCGCCAGCAGCCAAGAAGGAGGCGTCGGGGAGACCCAGTACTTC. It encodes CASSQEGGVGETQYF.

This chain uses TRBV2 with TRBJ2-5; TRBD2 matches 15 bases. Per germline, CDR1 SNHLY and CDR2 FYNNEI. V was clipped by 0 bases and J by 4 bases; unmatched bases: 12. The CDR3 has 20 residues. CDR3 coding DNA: TGTGCCAGCAGTGAAGCTGGACTAGCGGGAGGGCCGTGGGCGGTAGAGACCCAGTACTTC. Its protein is CASSEAGLAGGPWAVETQYF.

The CDR3 DNA follows: TGTGCCAGCAGCGCCCGAAGGAGTGGAGCCTACGAGCAGTACTTC. Encoded protein: CASSARRSGAYEQYF. The chain combines TRBV13 with TRBJ2-7; D remains ambiguous. The CDR3 extends over 15 amino acids. With 5 bases removed from V and 2 bases from J, the gap between germline ends came to 16 bases. CDR1 is PRHDT and CDR2 is FYEKMQ in the germline V gene (reference sequence).

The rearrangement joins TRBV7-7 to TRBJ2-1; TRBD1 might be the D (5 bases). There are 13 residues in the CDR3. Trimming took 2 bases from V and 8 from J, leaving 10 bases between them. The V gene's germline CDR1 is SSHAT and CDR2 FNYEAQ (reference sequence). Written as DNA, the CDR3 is TGTGCCAGCAGCTTAACAGGAACTCATGAGCAGTTCTTC. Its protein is CASSLTGTHEQFF.

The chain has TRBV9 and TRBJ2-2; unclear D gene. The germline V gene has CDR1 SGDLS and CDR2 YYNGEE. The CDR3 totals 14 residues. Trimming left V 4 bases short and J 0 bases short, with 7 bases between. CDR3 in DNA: TGTGCCAGCAGCCCAACTACGAACACCGGGGAGCTGTTTTTT. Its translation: CASSPTTNTGELFF.

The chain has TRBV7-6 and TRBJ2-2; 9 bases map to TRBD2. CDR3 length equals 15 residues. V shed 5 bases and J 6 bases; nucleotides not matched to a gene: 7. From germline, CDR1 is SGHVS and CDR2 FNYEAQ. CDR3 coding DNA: TGTGCCAGCAGCATCTTGACTAGCGGCGCCGGGGAGCTGTTTTTT. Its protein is CASSILTSGAGELFF.

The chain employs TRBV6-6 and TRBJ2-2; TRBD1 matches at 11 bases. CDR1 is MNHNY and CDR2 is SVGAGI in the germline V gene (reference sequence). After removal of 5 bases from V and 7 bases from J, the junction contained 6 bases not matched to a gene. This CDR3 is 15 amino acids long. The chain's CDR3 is CASSLRTGGIGELFF. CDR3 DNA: TGTGCCAGCAGTCTCCGGACAGGGGGCATCGGGGAGCTGTTTTTT.

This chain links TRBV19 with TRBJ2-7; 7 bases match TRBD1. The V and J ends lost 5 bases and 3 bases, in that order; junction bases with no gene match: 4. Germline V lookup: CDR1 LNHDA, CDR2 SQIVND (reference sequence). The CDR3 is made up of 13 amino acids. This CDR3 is CASSARQGYEQYF. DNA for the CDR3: TGTGCCAGTAGTGCCCGACAGGGCTACGAGCAGTACTTC.

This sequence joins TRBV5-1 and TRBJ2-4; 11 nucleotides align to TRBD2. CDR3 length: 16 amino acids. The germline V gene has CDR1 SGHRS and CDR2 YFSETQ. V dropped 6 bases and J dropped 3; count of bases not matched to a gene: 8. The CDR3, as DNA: TGCGCCAGCACCTTAGCGGGGGGGCCGGGCAAAAACATTCAGTACTTC. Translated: CASTLAGGPGKNIQYF.

CDR3 region: CASYREGRRAFF. CDR3 nucleotides: TGTGCCAGCTACAGGGAGGGAAGAAGAGCTTTCTTT. The genes are TRBV6-5 and TRBJ1-1; D may be TRBD1 (6 bases). With 8 bases removed from V and 10 bases from J, the gap between germline ends came to 17 bases. CDR1 and CDR2 (germline): MNHEY, SVGAGI. This CDR3 contains 12 residues.

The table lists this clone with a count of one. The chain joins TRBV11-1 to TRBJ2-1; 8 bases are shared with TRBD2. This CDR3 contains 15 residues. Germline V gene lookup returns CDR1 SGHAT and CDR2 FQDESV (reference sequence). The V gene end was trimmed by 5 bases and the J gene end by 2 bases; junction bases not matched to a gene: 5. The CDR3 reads CASSPGRAAYNEQFF. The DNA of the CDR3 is TGTGCCAGCAGCCCCGGGAGGGCAGCCTACAATGAGCAGTTCTTC. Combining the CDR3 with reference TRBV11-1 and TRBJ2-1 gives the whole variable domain EAEVAQSPRYKITEKSQAVAFWCDPISGHATLYWYRQILGQGPELLVQFQDESVVDDSQLPKDRFSAERLKGVDSTLKIQPAELGDSAMYLCASSPGRAAYNEQFFGPGTRLTVL.

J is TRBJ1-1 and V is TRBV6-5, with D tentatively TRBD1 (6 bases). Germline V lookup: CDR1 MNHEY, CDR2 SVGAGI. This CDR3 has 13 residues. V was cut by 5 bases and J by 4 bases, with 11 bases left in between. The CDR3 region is CASSTTGPTEAFF. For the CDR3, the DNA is TGTGCCAGCAGTACAACAGGGCCCACTGAAGCTTTCTTT.

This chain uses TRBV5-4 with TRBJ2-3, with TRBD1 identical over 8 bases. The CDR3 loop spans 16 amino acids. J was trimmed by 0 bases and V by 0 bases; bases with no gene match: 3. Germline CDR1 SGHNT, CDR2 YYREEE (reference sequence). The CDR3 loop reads CASSLGQGISTDTQYF. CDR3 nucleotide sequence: TGTGCCAGCAGCTTGGGACAGGGGATTAGCACAGATACGCAGTATTTT. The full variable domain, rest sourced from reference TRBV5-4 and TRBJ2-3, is ETGVTQSPTHLIKTRGQQVTLRCSSQSGHNTVSWYQQALGQGPQFIFQYYREEENGRGNFPPRFSGLQFPNYSSELNVNALELDDSALYLCASSLGQGISTDTQYFGPGTRLTVL.

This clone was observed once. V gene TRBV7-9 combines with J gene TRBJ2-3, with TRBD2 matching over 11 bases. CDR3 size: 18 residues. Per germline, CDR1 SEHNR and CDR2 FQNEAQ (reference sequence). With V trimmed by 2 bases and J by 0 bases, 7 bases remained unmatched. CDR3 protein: CASSLYTGLAGSTDTQYF. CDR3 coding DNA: TGTGCCAGCAGCTTATATACCGGACTAGCGGGCAGCACAGATACGCAGTATTTT.

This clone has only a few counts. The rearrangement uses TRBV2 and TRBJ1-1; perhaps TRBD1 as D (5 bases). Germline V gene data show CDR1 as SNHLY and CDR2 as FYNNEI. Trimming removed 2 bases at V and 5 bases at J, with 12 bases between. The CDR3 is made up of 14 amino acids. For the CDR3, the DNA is TGTGCCAGCAGTGAATTCCGGGGGGGTACTGAAGCTTTCTTT. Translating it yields CASSEFRGGTEAFF. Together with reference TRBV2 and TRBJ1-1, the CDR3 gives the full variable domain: EPEVTQTPSHQVTQMGQEVILRCVPISNHLYFYWYRQILGQKVEFLVSFYNNEISEKSEIFDDQFSVERPDGSNFTLKIRSTKLEDSAMYFCASSEFRGGTEAFFGQGTRLTVV.

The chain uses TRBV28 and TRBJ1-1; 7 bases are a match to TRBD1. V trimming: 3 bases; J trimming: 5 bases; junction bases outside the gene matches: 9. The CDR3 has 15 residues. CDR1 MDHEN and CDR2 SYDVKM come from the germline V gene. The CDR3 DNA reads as TGTGCCAGCAGTTTGGGGGCAGGGGGTCAGACTGAAGCTTTCTTT. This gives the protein CASSLGAGGQTEAFF.

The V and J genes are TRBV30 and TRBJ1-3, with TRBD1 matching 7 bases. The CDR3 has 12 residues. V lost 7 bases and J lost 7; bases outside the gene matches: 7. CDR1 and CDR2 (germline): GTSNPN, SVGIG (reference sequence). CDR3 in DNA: TGTGCCTACAGGGGATTGGGGAACACCATATATTTT. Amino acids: CAYRGLGNTIYF. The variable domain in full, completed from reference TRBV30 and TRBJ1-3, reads SQTIHQWPATLVQPVGSPLSLECTVEGTSNPNLYWYRQAAGRGLQLLFYSVGIGQISSEVPQNLSASRPQDRQFILSSKKLLLSDSGFYLCAYRGLGNTIYFGEGSWLTVV.